These T cell receptor beta chains were read from a single sample in a study of T-cell memory formation after mild COVID-19. TCRdb reprocessed the 5' RACE reads via MiXCR and lists one record per CDR3 protein. The repertoire holds more than 250,000 distinct CDR3 sequences, with around 17% as singletons. Sample: PBMCs or a T cell subset sorted from them (not recorded which). Source of these receptors: a young man who had mild COVID-19 (a few samples of this study predate the infection). Cell type and time point are not known. Both conserved end residues are part of each CDR3. D genes are given only for firm matches. Expanded clones are given a class, and other clones once, few, many or no size at all.

V gene: TRBV5-1; D gene: TRBD1; clone size: -; J gene: TRBJ1-2; CDR3 protein: CASSFLGTGLGGGYTF; CDR3 DNA: TGCGCCAGCAGCTTTTTGGGGACAGGCCTCGGCGGGGGCTACACCTTC
V gene: TRBV20-1; D gene: TRBD2; clone size: few; J gene: TRBJ2-5; CDR3 protein: CSARGLAGGEETQYF; CDR3 DNA: TGCAGTGCTAGAGGCCTAGCGGGGGGGGAAGAGACCCAGTACTTC
V gene: TRBV7-2; D gene: -; clone size: -; J gene: TRBJ1-5; CDR3 protein: CASSREGPMTGGPQHF; CDR3 DNA: TGTGCCAGCAGCCGAGAGGGCCCTATGACCGGAGGGCCCCAGCATTTT
V gene: TRBV6-5; D gene: TRBD2; clone size: few; J gene: TRBJ2-2; CDR3 protein: CASRPRGVDTGELFF; CDR3 DNA: TGTGCCAGCAGGCCTCGGGGGGTGGACACCGGGGAGCTGTTTTTT
V gene: TRBV6-2/TRBV6-3; D gene: TRBD2; clone size: -; J gene: TRBJ2-1; CDR3 protein: CASSFPSGGVVSEQFF; CDR3 DNA: TGTGCCAGCAGTTTCCCTAGCGGGGGGGTGGTTAGTGAGCAGTTCTTC
V gene: TRBV4-1; D gene: TRBD1; clone size: few; J gene: TRBJ1-1; CDR3 protein: CASSQTGGWTEAFF; CDR3 DNA: TGCGCCAGCAGCCAGACAGGGGGCTGGACTGAAGCTTTCTTT
V gene: TRBV7-8; D gene: TRBD1; clone size: many; J gene: TRBJ2-1; CDR3 protein: CASRPARTGYHEQFF; CDR3 DNA: TGTGCCAGCAGACCCGCCCGGACAGGGTATCATGAGCAGTTCTTC
V gene: TRBV10-3; D gene: -; clone size: -; J gene: TRBJ1-4; CDR3 protein: CASNQGGEKLFF; CDR3 DNA: TGTGCCAGCAATCAGGGTGGAGAAAAACTGTTTTTT
V gene: TRBV20-1; D gene: -; clone size: -; J gene: TRBJ1-5; CDR3 protein: CSAPPPGRDSNQPQHF; CDR3 DNA: TGCAGTGCTCCCCCACCGGGTCGGGATAGCAATCAGCCCCAGCATTTT
V gene: TRBV13; D gene: -; clone size: -; J gene: TRBJ2-4; CDR3 protein: CASSLDPPGAKNIQYF; CDR3 DNA: TGTGCCAGCAGCTTAGATCCGCCCGGGGCAAAAAACATTCAGTACTTC
V gene: TRBV6-5; D gene: TRBD1; clone size: -; J gene: TRBJ1-3; CDR3 protein: CASRPGQVSGNTIYF; CDR3 DNA: TGTGCCAGCAGACCGGGACAGGTCTCGGGAAACACCATATATTTT
V gene: TRBV5-1; D gene: TRBD1; clone size: -; J gene: TRBJ1-2; CDR3 protein: CASSAPDRGHDYGYTF; CDR3 DNA: TGCGCCAGCAGCGCGCCCGACAGGGGGCACGACTATGGCTACACCTTC
V gene: TRBV7-9; D gene: TRBD1; clone size: few; J gene: TRBJ1-1; CDR3 protein: CASRPGQEGEAFF; CDR3 DNA: TGTGCCAGCAGACCCGGACAGGAAGGTGAAGCTTTCTTT
V gene: TRBV2; D gene: -; clone size: -; J gene: TRBJ2-1; CDR3 protein: CASSAYEQFF; CDR3 DNA: TGTGCCAGCAGTGCTTATGAGCAGTTCTTC
V gene: TRBV6-5; D gene: -; clone size: few; J gene: TRBJ1-4; CDR3 protein: CATREPGSNEKLFF; CDR3 DNA: TGTGCCACCCGAGAGCCAGGGAGCAATGAAAAACTGTTTTTT
V gene: TRBV7-9; D gene: TRBD1; clone size: -; J gene: TRBJ1-5; CDR3 protein: CASGQGGQPQHF; CDR3 DNA: TGTGCCAGTGGACAGGGCGGACAGCCCCAGCATTTT
V gene: TRBV29-1; D gene: TRBD2; clone size: -; J gene: TRBJ2-5; CDR3 protein: CSVDVERGGLDETQYF; CDR3 DNA: TGCAGCGTTGACGTGGAGCGGGGGGGCCTTGATGAGACCCAGTACTTC
V gene: TRBV5-1; D gene: -; clone size: few; J gene: TRBJ2-3; CDR3 protein: CASGRTRGADTQYF; CDR3 DNA: TGCGCCAGCGGTAGGACCCGGGGAGCAGATACGCAGTATTTT
V gene: TRBV6-6; D gene: -; clone size: -; J gene: TRBJ2-5; CDR3 protein: CAVSLRWTQYF; CDR3 DNA: TGTGCCGTGTCGCTCCGGTGGACCCAGTACTTC
V gene: TRBV6-2/TRBV6-3; D gene: TRBD2; clone size: few; J gene: TRBJ2-7; CDR3 protein: CASSYMAGAYEQYF; CDR3 DNA: TGTGCCAGCAGTTACATGGCGGGGGCCTACGAGCAGTACTTC
V gene: TRBV12-3/TRBV12-4; D gene: -; clone size: many; J gene: TRBJ1-4; CDR3 protein: CASNDSRDPSQKLFF; CDR3 DNA: TGTGCCAGCAATGATTCCCGGGACCCATCACAGAAACTGTTTTTT
V gene: TRBV20-1; D gene: -; clone size: few; J gene: TRBJ2-7; CDR3 protein: CSARDYRSSYEQYF; CDR3 DNA: TGCAGTGCTAGAGACTACCGAAGCTCCTACGAGCAGTACTTC
V gene: TRBV5-1; D gene: TRBD1; clone size: -; J gene: TRBJ1-2; CDR3 protein: CACSWTGGGTYGYTF; CDR3 DNA: TGCGCCTGCAGCTGGACAGGGGGTGGAACCTATGGCTACACCTTC
V gene: TRBV28; D gene: TRBD1; clone size: -; J gene: TRBJ1-5; CDR3 protein: CASSPRTGHPGQPQHF; CDR3 DNA: TGTGCCAGCAGCCCTAGGACAGGGCATCCGGGACAGCCCCAGCATTTT
V gene: TRBV5-5; D gene: TRBD1; clone size: -; J gene: TRBJ1-3; CDR3 protein: CASRPRGPSSGNTIYF; CDR3 DNA: TGTGCCAGCAGGCCCAGGGGGCCGAGCTCTGGAAACACCATATATTTT
V gene: TRBV9; D gene: -; clone size: -; J gene: TRBJ2-3; CDR3 protein: CASSVGGETTDTQYF; CDR3 DNA: TGTGCCAGCAGCGTAGGCGGGGAAACCACAGATACGCAGTATTTT
V gene: TRBV27; D gene: TRBD2; clone size: -; J gene: TRBJ2-7; CDR3 protein: CASSLGGNYEQYF; CDR3 DNA: TGTGCCAGCAGTTTGGGGGGGAACTACGAGCAGTACTTC
V gene: TRBV7-2; D gene: -; clone size: -; J gene: TRBJ2-5; CDR3 protein: CASSSIQETQYF; CDR3 DNA: TGTGCCAGCAGCTCCATCCAAGAGACCCAGTACTTC
V gene: TRBV20-1; D gene: -; clone size: -; J gene: TRBJ1-2; CDR3 protein: CSARVLLSLSGGYTF; CDR3 DNA: TGCAGTGCTCGCGTCCTTCTCAGCCTCTCGGGTGGCTACACCTTC
V gene: TRBV7-9; D gene: -; clone size: -; J gene: TRBJ2-5; CDR3 protein: CASSYGTLQETQYF; CDR3 DNA: TGTGCCAGCAGCTATGGGACACTACAAGAGACCCAGTACTTC
V gene: TRBV5-5; D gene: -; clone size: few; J gene: TRBJ1-1; CDR3 protein: CASSLAVAEAFF; CDR3 DNA: TGTGCCAGCAGCTTGGCCGTCGCTGAAGCTTTCTTT
V gene: TRBV6-5; D gene: -; clone size: -; J gene: TRBJ2-7; CDR3 protein: CASSYSSRWAYEQYF; CDR3 DNA: TGTGCCAGCAGTTACTCGTCCCGATGGGCCTACGAGCAGTACTTC
V gene: TRBV9; D gene: TRBD2; clone size: -; J gene: TRBJ2-4; CDR3 protein: CASSGSSGGNIQYF; CDR3 DNA: TGTGCCAGCAGCGGTTCTAGCGGGGGAAACATTCAGTACTTC
V gene: TRBV6-6; D gene: TRBD1; clone size: -; J gene: TRBJ2-1; CDR3 protein: CASSYPGTGNNEQFF; CDR3 DNA: TGTGCCAGCAGTTACCCCGGGACAGGGAACAATGAGCAGTTCTTC
V gene: TRBV12-3/TRBV12-4; D gene: TRBD1; clone size: few; J gene: TRBJ1-2; CDR3 protein: CASSSIDRGNGYTF; CDR3 DNA: TGTGCCAGCAGTTCGATCGACAGGGGGAATGGCTACACCTTC
V gene: TRBV4-3; D gene: TRBD1; clone size: -; J gene: TRBJ1-2; CDR3 protein: CASSPWRDSENYGYTF; CDR3 DNA: TGCGCCAGCAGCCCGTGGAGGGACAGCGAAAACTATGGCTACACCTTC
V gene: TRBV5-1; D gene: TRBD1; clone size: -; J gene: TRBJ1-1; CDR3 protein: CASRSGTGEGTEAFF; CDR3 DNA: TGCGCCAGCAGATCCGGGACAGGGGAGGGCACTGAAGCTTTCTTT
V gene: TRBV28; D gene: -; clone size: -; J gene: TRBJ1-2; CDR3 protein: CASRGIRAGYGYTF; CDR3 DNA: TGTGCCAGCAGAGGGATTCGGGCTGGCTATGGCTACACCTTC
V gene: TRBV7-6; D gene: -; clone size: once; J gene: TRBJ2-1; CDR3 protein: CASSPGGGGLFNEQFF; CDR3 DNA: TGTGCCAGCAGCCCCGGTGGGGGGGGGCTATTTAATGAGCAGTTCTTC
V gene: TRBV27; D gene: -; clone size: -; J gene: TRBJ2-7; CDR3 protein: CASSSRGGYEQYF; CDR3 DNA: TGTGCCAGCAGTTCCCGGGGAGGTTACGAGCAGTACTTC
V gene: TRBV12-3/TRBV12-4; D gene: -; clone size: many; J gene: TRBJ2-5; CDR3 protein: CASSWDLGETQYF; CDR3 DNA: TGTGCCAGCAGCTGGGATCTCGGGGAGACCCAGTACTTC
V gene: TRBV6-5; D gene: -; clone size: -; J gene: TRBJ1-2; CDR3 protein: CASSNRQWDGYTF; CDR3 DNA: TGTGCCAGCAGTAATCGACAGTGGGATGGCTACACCTTC
V gene: TRBV10-3; D gene: TRBD1; clone size: -; J gene: TRBJ2-5; CDR3 protein: CAISESNTIILPGQQETQYF; CDR3 DNA: TGTGCCATCAGTGAGTCGAATACCATCATACTTCCGGGACAGCAAGAGACCCAGTACTTC
V gene: TRBV27; D gene: -; clone size: few; J gene: TRBJ2-3; CDR3 protein: CASSHGDSGPQYF; CDR3 DNA: TGTGCCAGCAGCCACGGCGATTCGGGGCCCCAGTATTTT
V gene: TRBV6-2/TRBV6-3; D gene: TRBD2; clone size: -; J gene: TRBJ2-3; CDR3 protein: CASSYSIPAGGLTDTQYF; CDR3 DNA: TGTGCCAGCAGTTACTCGATCCCAGCGGGGGGGCTGACAGATACGCAGTATTTT
V gene: TRBV4-3; D gene: TRBD1; clone size: -; J gene: TRBJ1-6; CDR3 protein: CASSQSPTGGSPLHF; CDR3 DNA: TGCGCCAGCAGCCAAAGCCCGACAGGGGGATCACCCCTCCACTTT
V gene: TRBV7-9; D gene: -; clone size: -; J gene: TRBJ1-1; CDR3 protein: CASSSQPTEAFF; CDR3 DNA: TGTGCCAGCAGCTCCCAGCCCACTGAAGCTTTCTTT
V gene: TRBV6-5; D gene: -; clone size: few; J gene: TRBJ2-3; CDR3 protein: CASSYSINWRGAADTQYF; CDR3 DNA: TGTGCCAGCAGTTACTCGATCAATTGGCGGGGAGCCGCAGATACGCAGTATTTT
V gene: TRBV4-3; D gene: TRBD1; clone size: few; J gene: TRBJ1-4; CDR3 protein: CASSQDSGTGGVRLFF; CDR3 DNA: TGCGCCAGCAGCCAAGACTCTGGGACAGGGGGCGTAAGACTGTTTTTT
V gene: TRBV4-2; D gene: -; clone size: few; J gene: TRBJ1-1; CDR3 protein: CASRSNQGNTEAFF; CDR3 DNA: TGTGCCAGCAGGAGCAATCAGGGGAACACTGAAGCTTTCTTT
V gene: TRBV4-3; D gene: -; clone size: few; J gene: TRBJ2-7; CDR3 protein: CASSLARGSWAYEQYF; CDR3 DNA: TGCGCCAGCAGCCTCGCTCGGGGGTCCTGGGCCTACGAGCAGTACTTC
V gene: TRBV4-2; D gene: -; clone size: many; J gene: TRBJ2-1; CDR3 protein: CASSQAGRGSRSYNEQFF; CDR3 DNA: TGTGCCAGCAGCCAAGCGGGCCGCGGTAGTAGGTCCTACAATGAGCAGTTCTTC
V gene: TRBV12-3/TRBV12-4; D gene: -; clone size: few; J gene: TRBJ2-1; CDR3 protein: CASSSRTDYSYNEQFF; CDR3 DNA: TGTGCCAGCAGTTCTCGGACAGACTACTCCTACAATGAGCAGTTCTTC
V gene: TRBV20-1; D gene: TRBD2; clone size: many; J gene: TRBJ2-1; CDR3 protein: CSARFSYRGVNEQFF; CDR3 DNA: TGCAGTGCTAGATTCTCCTACCGGGGGGTGAATGAGCAGTTCTTC
V gene: TRBV3-1; D gene: -; clone size: few; J gene: TRBJ2-5; CDR3 protein: CASSQPFVGETQYF; CDR3 DNA: TGTGCCAGCAGCCAACCCTTCGTTGGGGAGACCCAGTACTTC
V gene: TRBV12-3/TRBV12-4; D gene: -; clone size: few; J gene: TRBJ1-1; CDR3 protein: CASSFVTAEAFF; CDR3 DNA: TGTGCCAGCAGTTTTGTAACGGCTGAAGCTTTCTTT
V gene: TRBV7-9; D gene: -; clone size: -; J gene: TRBJ1-4; CDR3 protein: CASSLGHGKFF; CDR3 DNA: TGTGCCAGCAGCTTAGGTCACGGCAAGTTTTTT
V gene: TRBV3-1; D gene: TRBD1; clone size: few; J gene: TRBJ2-5; CDR3 protein: CASSPDREWAQYF; CDR3 DNA: TGTGCCAGCAGCCCGGACAGGGAGTGGGCCCAGTACTTC
V gene: TRBV4-1; D gene: TRBD2; clone size: -; J gene: TRBJ2-3; CDR3 protein: CASSLQGLAGTDTQYF; CDR3 DNA: TGCGCCAGCAGCCTCCAAGGGCTAGCGGGGACAGATACGCAGTATTTT
V gene: TRBV2; D gene: -; clone size: few; J gene: TRBJ1-1; CDR3 protein: CASSGPGFTEAFF; CDR3 DNA: TGTGCCAGCAGTGGGCCGGGTTTCACTGAAGCTTTCTTT